The 22 T cell receptor beta chains listed next were all sequenced from one sample in a study of blood T cells in healthy people across ages. Next came a second PCR, run for roughly 6 to 11 cycles, which used a sample-barcoded 5' primer along with a J-beta primer mix. TCRdb itself ran the 5' RACE reads through MiXCR, one entry per CDR3 protein. The sample yields just under 900,000 distinct CDR3 sequences, 29% seen once. The specimen was blood. These receptors originate from a woman of 80 years or more in good health.

The V gene is TRBV10-2, the J gene TRBJ1-2; 7 positions agree with TRBD1. The CDR3 extends over 12 amino acids. CDR1 is WSHSY and CDR2 is SAAADI in the germline V gene. The V segment lost 10 bases and the J segment 6 bases; nucleotides outside the gene matches: 8. DNA of the CDR3: TGCGCCATCCAGACAGGGTGGGATGGCTACACCTTC. Its protein product is CAIQTGWDGYTF.

This clonotype was recorded at least ten times. This rearrangement joins TRBV12-3 or TRBV12-4 to TRBJ1-5; possible D gene TRBD1, 5 bases. This CDR3 is built from 12 residues. Trimming shortened V by 6 bases and J by 9 bases, and 12 bases separated the two germline ends. The DNA for the CDR3 is TGTGCCAGCAGGGCAGGGTCTGGGCCCCAGCATTTT. It translates to CASRAGSGPQHF.

This clonotype has ten or more counts. The genes are TRBV6-5 and TRBJ1-4, with D possibly TRBD1 on 5 matching bases. In germline, CDR1 is MNHEY, CDR2 SVGAGI. Between the trimmed V and J ends, which lost 2 bases and 5 bases, there was a span of 9 bases. The CDR3 runs 14 residues. This CDR3 is CASSYRRENEKLFF. The CDR3 nucleotides read TGTGCCAGCAGTTACCGCAGGGAAAATGAAAAACTGTTTTTT.

This clonotype was found a few times. The chain carries TRBV14 and TRBJ2-5; no clear D gene. Trimming took off 0 bases at V and 1 base at J, with 9 bases between the two ends. Germline V gene sequence: CDR1 SGHDN, CDR2 FVKESK. This CDR3 has 15 residues. CDR3 coding DNA: TGTGCCAGCAGCCAAGATTGGGCTCTCCAAGAGACCCAGTACTTC. It codes for CASSQDWALQETQYF.

This clonotype was seen a few times. The J gene is TRBJ2-5, the V gene TRBV20-1, with a possible D match to TRBD1 (6 bases). The V gene lost 5 bases and the J gene lost 2 bases, with 15 bases spanning the gap. Germline CDR1 is DFQATT and CDR2 is SNEGSKA (reference sequence). The CDR3 has 14 residues. The CDR3 DNA reads TGCAGTGCTCGCGCTAGTGGACAGCAAGAGACCCAGTACTTC. Its translation is CSARASGQQETQYF.

Concerning this clonotype: This may be a read error: a much more frequent sequence differs by one nucleotide. The chain has TRBV3-1 and TRBJ2-5; the match to TRBD2 covers 7 bases. Germline CDR1 LGHDT, CDR2 YNNKEL (reference sequence). CDR3 size: 18 residues. The CDR3 here is CASSQERRGRDYRETQDF. CDR3 nucleotides: TGTGCCAGCAGCCAAGAAAGGAGAGGCAGGGACTATCGTGAGACCCAGGACTTC.

The table lists this clonotype with a few counts. The chain combines TRBV7-9 with TRBJ2-7; 7 positions match TRBD1. The J call is uncertain, as TRBJ2-5 better fits the DNA end. This CDR3 has 15 residues. Germline V lookup: CDR1 SEHNR, CDR2 FQNEAQ (reference sequence). CDR3 DNA: TGTGCCAGCAGCTTCGCCCGAAGGGGGCTGGAGACCCAGTACTTC. Translated, it gives CASSFARRGLETQYF.

This clonotype was observed at least ten times. The chain uses TRBV20-1 and TRBJ1-2, with TRBD1 matching over 7 bases. V shed 6 bases, J shed 8 bases, and the junction held 9 bases outside the gene matches. This CDR3 is 12 amino acids long. Germline assignment: CDR1 DFQATT and CDR2 SNEGSKA (reference sequence). CDR3 loop: CSAHQGGRGYTF. DNA for the CDR3: TGCAGTGCGCATCAGGGGGGTAGAGGCTACACCTTC.

There are many counts of this clonotype. The V and J genes are TRBV9 and TRBJ2-3; 10 bases match TRBD2. This CDR3 is built from 15 residues. CDR1 is SGDLS and CDR2 is YYNGEE in the germline V gene. V was clipped by 2 bases and J by 1 base; unmatched bases: 1. The CDR3 loop is CASSVLAGGTDTQYF. CDR3 in DNA: TGTGCCAGCAGCGTTCTAGCGGGGGGCACAGATACGCAGTATTTT.

Concerning this clonotype: At one boundary the junction diverges from the germline segment, which might be a read error. The V and J genes are TRBV12-3 or TRBV12-4 and TRBJ1-2; 9 nucleotides align to TRBD1. CDR3 length: 15 amino acids. As DNA, the CDR3 is TGTACCAGCAGCCCAAACCCCGAGACAGGGGGTCCACTCACCTTC. Translation gives CTSSPNPETGGPLTF.

Only a few counts were recorded for this clonotype. A single base separates this from a much larger clone, so it may be a read error. J is TRBJ2-5 and V is TRBV4-1; TRBD1 matches 12 bases. The CDR3 spans 16 residues. V trimming: 3 bases; J trimming: 11 bases; junction bases outside the gene matches: 13. CDR1 and CDR2 from the germline V gene are MGHRA and YSYEKL. CDR3 loop: CASSQRGTGGLNEQYF. The CDR3 nucleotides read TGCGCCAGCAGCCAGAGAGGGACAGGGGGCCTCAATGAGCAGTACTTC.

This clonotype was observed a few times. V is TRBV9 and J is TRBJ2-2; no clear D. This CDR3 comprises 14 residues. Germline CDR1 and CDR2: SGDLS and YYNGEE. Trimming cost V 3 bases and J 2 bases, with 8 bases left between them. CDR3 protein: CASSAGINTGELFF. Here the CDR3 DNA reads TGTGCCAGCAGCGCGGGCATCAACACCGGGGAGCTGTTTTTT.

This clonotype has ten or more counts. This chain connects TRBV20-1 to TRBJ1-2; D not resolved. Germline CDR1 DFQATT, CDR2 SNEGSKA (reference sequence). CDR3 length: 12 amino acids. V was cut by 1 base and J by 4 bases, with 7 bases left in between. CDR3 bases: TGCAGTGCTAGAGGGGGTTCCTATGGCTACACCTTC. Translation gives CSARGGSYGYTF.

About this clonotype: A much larger clone lies a single base off, so this may be a read error. This rearrangement joins TRBV29-1 to TRBJ2-6, with a weak D call TRBD1 (6 bases). The CDR3 is 15 amino acids. Germline V lookup: CDR1 SQVTM, CDR2 ANQGSEA. The chain's CDR3 is CSVARTDASANVPTF. CDR3 nucleotides: TGCAGCGTAGCTAGGACAGACGCCTCGGCCAACGTCCCGACTTTC. The full variable domain, rest sourced from reference TRBV29-1 and TRBJ2-6, is SAVISQKPSRDICQRGTSLTIQCQVDSQVTMMFWYRQQPGQSLTLIATANQGSEATYESGFVIDKFPISRPNLTFSTLTVSNMSPEDSSIYLCSVARTDASANVPTFGAGSRLTVL.

A word on this clonotype: A read error may account for a junction end that differs from germline. The V call is TRBV7-2, the J call TRBJ2-4, with D uncertain. The end of the DNA is better explained by TRBJ2-5, so the J call may be wrong. Germline CDR1 is SGHTA and CDR2 is FQGNSA. The CDR3 has 16 amino acids. The CDR3 DNA sequence: TGTGCTAGCAGCCCCCTGACGAGCTGGGATCAAGAGACCCAGTACTTC. Its protein is CASSPLTSWDQETQYF.

The table lists this clonotype with many counts. The CDR3 DNA is TGCAGTGCAAAGCGGGATGCCCCAGATACGCAGTATTTT. As protein: CSAKRDAPDTQYF. The rearrangement uses TRBV20-1 and TRBJ2-3; 7 positions match TRBD2. CDR3 length equals 13 residues. Germline trimming cut 6 bases from V and 4 bases from J; bases unmatched to any gene: 7. Germline lookup yields CDR1 DFQATT and CDR2 SNEGSKA (reference sequence).

Many counts were recorded for this clonotype. V is TRBV12-3 or TRBV12-4 and J is TRBJ2-1, with D tentatively TRBD2 (5 bases). Deletions cut 4 bases from V and 8 bases from J, with 9 bases between. There are 12 residues in the CDR3. DNA for the CDR3: TGTGCCAGCAGTTCAACTAGGGATGAGCAGTTCTTC. Amino acid sequence: CASSSTRDEQFF.

This clonotype was counted many times. The chain employs TRBV15 and TRBJ2-5; a possible D gene is TRBD2 (5 bases). This CDR3 is built from 13 residues. The germline V gene encodes CDR1 LNHNV and CDR2 YYDKDF (reference sequence). Trimming shortened V by 0 bases and J by 5 bases, and 7 bases separated the two germline ends. The DNA for the CDR3 is TGTGCCACCAGCAGAGATACTAGGGAGACCCAGTACTTC. Translated, it gives CATSRDTRETQYF.

The V call is TRBV7-9, the J call TRBJ1-1; D may be TRBD1 (6 bases). The V gene lost 1 base and the J gene lost 2 bases, with 11 bases spanning the gap. This CDR3 has 15 amino acids. Germline CDR1 is SEHNR and CDR2 is FQNEAQ (reference sequence). DNA of the CDR3: TGTGCCAGCAGCTTAGTTGGGACACCAAACACTGAAGCTTTCTTT. Its translation is CASSLVGTPNTEAFF.

On this clonotype itself: Just one base apart from a much larger clone, this may be a read error. This sequence joins TRBV9 and TRBJ2-5, with a tentative D call TRBD2 (7 bases). Germline V gives CDR1 SGDLS, CDR2 YYNGEE. CDR3 length equals 14 residues. The V end was cut by 3 bases, the J end by 13 bases, with 22 bases between. Here the CDR3 reads CASSAAGASRSRYF. Written as DNA, the CDR3 is TGTGCCAGCAGCGCCGCGGGGGCCAGTCGGTCCCGGTACTTC.

The chain combines TRBV18 with TRBJ1-1; D uncertain. The CDR3 extends over 15 amino acids. Germline V gives CDR1 KGHSH, CDR2 LQKENI. V was clipped by 4 bases and J by 6 bases, with 18 bases between them. The CDR3 DNA is TGTGCCAGCTCACTCCCCGGGGTGGGGTTCTCTGAAGCTTTCTTT. Residues: CASSLPGVGFSEAFF.

This clonotype was counted many times. This chain joins TRBV15 and TRBJ2-3, with D hard to call. The germline CDR1 and CDR2 sequences are LNHNV and YYDKDF (reference sequence). V was clipped by 1 base and J by 7 bases, with 12 bases between them. The CDR3 is 14 residues long. CDR3 loop: CATSRVGQTYTQYF. The DNA of the CDR3 is TGTGCCACCAGCAGAGTCGGCCAAACGTATACGCAGTATTTT.